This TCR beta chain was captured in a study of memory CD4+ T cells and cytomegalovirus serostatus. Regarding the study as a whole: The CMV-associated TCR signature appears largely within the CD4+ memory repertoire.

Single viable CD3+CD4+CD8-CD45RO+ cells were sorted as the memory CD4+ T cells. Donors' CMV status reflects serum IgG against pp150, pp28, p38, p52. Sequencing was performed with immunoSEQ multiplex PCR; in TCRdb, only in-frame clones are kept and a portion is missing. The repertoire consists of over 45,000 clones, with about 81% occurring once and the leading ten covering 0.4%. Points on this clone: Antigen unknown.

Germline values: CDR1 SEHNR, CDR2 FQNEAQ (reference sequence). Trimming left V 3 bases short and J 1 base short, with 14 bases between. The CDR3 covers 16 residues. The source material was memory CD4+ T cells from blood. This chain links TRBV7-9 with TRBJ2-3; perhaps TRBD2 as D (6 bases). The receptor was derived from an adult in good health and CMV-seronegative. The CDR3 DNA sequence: TGTGCCAGCAGCTTGACAGCGCGCGGGGGCACAGATACGCAGTATTTT. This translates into CASSLTARGGTDTQYF.